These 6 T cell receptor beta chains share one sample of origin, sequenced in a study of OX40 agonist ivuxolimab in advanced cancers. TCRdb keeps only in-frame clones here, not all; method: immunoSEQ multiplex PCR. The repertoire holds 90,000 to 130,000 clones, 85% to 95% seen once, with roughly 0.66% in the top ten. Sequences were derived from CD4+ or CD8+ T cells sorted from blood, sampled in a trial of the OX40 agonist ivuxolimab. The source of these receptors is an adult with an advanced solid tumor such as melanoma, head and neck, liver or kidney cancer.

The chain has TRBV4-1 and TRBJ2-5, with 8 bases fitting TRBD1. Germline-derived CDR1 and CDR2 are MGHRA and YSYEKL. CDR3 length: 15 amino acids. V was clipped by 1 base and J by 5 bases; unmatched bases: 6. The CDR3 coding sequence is TGCGCCAGCAGCCAAGCCAGCCAGGGGGCTGAGACCCAGTACTTC. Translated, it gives CASSQASQGAETQYF.

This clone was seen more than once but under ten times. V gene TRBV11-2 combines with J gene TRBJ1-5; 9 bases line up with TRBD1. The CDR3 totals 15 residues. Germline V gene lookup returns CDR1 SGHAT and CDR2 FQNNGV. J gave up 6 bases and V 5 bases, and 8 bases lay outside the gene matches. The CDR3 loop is CASSRDREKSQPQHF. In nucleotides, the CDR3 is TGTGCCAGCAGCAGGGACAGGGAAAAAAGTCAGCCCCAGCATTTT.

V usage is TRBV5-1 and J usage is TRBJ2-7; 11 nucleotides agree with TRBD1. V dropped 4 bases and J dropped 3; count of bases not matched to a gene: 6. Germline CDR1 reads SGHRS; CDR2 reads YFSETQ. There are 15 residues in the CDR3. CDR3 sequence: CASSPGTGGSYEQYF. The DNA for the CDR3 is TGCGCCAGCAGCCCCGGGACAGGGGGTAGCTACGAGCAGTACTTC.

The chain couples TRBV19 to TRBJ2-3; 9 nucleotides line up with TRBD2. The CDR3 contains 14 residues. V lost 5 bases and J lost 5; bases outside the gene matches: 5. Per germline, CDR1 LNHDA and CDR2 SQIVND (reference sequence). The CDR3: CASSVSGSEDTQYF. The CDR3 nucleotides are TGTGCCAGTAGTGTTAGCGGGAGTGAAGATACGCAGTATTTT.

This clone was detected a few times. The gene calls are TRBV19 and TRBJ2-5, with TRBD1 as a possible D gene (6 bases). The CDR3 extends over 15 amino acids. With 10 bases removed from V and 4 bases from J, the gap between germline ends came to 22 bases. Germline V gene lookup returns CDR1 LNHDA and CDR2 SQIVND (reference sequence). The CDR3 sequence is CATNTGHMVGETQYF. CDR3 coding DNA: TGTGCCACCAACACGGGACACATGGTGGGAGAGACCCAGTACTTC.

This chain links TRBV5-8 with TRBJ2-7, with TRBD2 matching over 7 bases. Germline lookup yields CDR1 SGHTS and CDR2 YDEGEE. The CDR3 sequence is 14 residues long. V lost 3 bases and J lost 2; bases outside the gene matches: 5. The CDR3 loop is CASSSGLDPYEQYF. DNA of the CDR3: TGTGCCAGCAGCTCAGGACTAGACCCCTACGAGCAGTACTTC.